A single sample gave rise to the 9 T cell receptor beta chains below, sequenced in a study of PD-L1 blockade in urothelial cancer. The time point here: peripheral blood 6 weeks after treatment start. Data came from immunoSEQ multiplex PCR; TCRdb stores just in-frame clones and leaves some out. The sample carries 50,000 or so clones, roughly 88% recorded once. Sequenced material: PBMCs, taken around atezolizumab (anti-PD-L1) treatment. The source of these receptors is a man aged 50 to 59 with urothelial cancer.

V usage is TRBV27 and J usage is TRBJ2-3, with D possibly being TRBD2 (5 bases). Germline CDR1 is MNHEY and CDR2 is SMNVEV (reference sequence). The germline V and J ends were trimmed by 4 bases and 2 bases, with 10 bases remaining between them. The CDR3 spans 14 residues. This CDR3 reads CASSYGLSTDTQYF. The DNA for the CDR3 is TGTGCCAGCAGTTACGGACTCTCCACAGATACGCAGTATTTT.

V usage is TRBV30 and J usage is TRBJ2-1, with a weak D call TRBD1 (6 bases). V shed 5 bases and J shed 13 bases, with 15 bases lying between them. The length of the CDR3 is 11 residues. CDR1 is GTSNPN and CDR2 is SVGIG in the germline V gene (reference sequence). The CDR3 loop reads CAWGYRESQFF. CDR3 coding DNA: TGTGCCTGGGGATACAGGGAATCTCAGTTCTTC. The complete variable domain, with remaining parts taken from reference TRBV30 and TRBJ2-1, reads SQTIHQWPATLVQPVGSPLSLECTVEGTSNPNLYWYRQAAGRGLQLLFYSVGIGQISSEVPQNLSASRPQDRQFILSSKKLLLSDSGFYLCAWGYRESQFFGPGTRLTVL.

The V call is TRBV5-1, the J call TRBJ2-7; 7 nucleotides match TRBD1. Germline values: CDR1 SGHRS, CDR2 YFSETQ. Trimming cost V 1 base and J 3 bases; bases outside gene matches: 10. The CDR3 sequence is 16 residues long. CDR3 in DNA: TGCGCCAGCAGCTTGACCGGGACAGCCGACTTCTACGAGCAGTACTTC. Translated: CASSLTGTADFYEQYF.

J is TRBJ2-7 and V is TRBV27, with 7 bases fitting TRBD1. Germline loops: CDR1 MNHEY, CDR2 SMNVEV (reference sequence). V lost 7 bases to trimming and J lost 0 bases; unmatched junction nucleotides: 6. The CDR3 length is 14 residues. The CDR3 DNA sequence: TGTGCCAGCATGGGGACAGCTAGCTCCTACGAGCAGTACTTC. It encodes CASMGTASSYEQYF.

V is TRBV19 and J is TRBJ2-2; D unresolved. Germline V CDR1 and CDR2: LNHDA, SQIVND (reference sequence). The V end lost 3 bases, the J end lost 5 bases, and 10 bases lay between the germline ends. CDR3 length: 14 residues. The CDR3 coding sequence is TGTGCCAGTAGTATCACAGATGGTACCGGGGAGCTGTTTTTT. Protein: CASSITDGTGELFF.

The rearrangement joins TRBV19 to TRBJ2-2; weak D call: TRBD1 (5 bases). Germline CDR1 and CDR2: LNHDA and SQIVND (reference sequence). The CDR3 has 12 amino acids. CDR3 region: CSSGARSGELFF. Written as DNA, the CDR3 is TGTTCAAGTGGGGCTAGGTCCGGGGAGCTGTTTTTT.

This sequence joins TRBV6-6 and TRBJ1-2; possible D gene TRBD1, 5 bases. This CDR3 has 14 amino acids. V was clipped by 5 bases and J by 4 bases, with 14 bases between them. CDR1 and CDR2 (germline): MNHNY, SVGAGI (reference sequence). DNA of the CDR3: TGTGCCAGCAGTCCCGTCGGGGGAACCTATGGCTACACCTTC. Translating gives CASSPVGGTYGYTF.

V and J are TRBV13 and TRBJ1-3; 8 nucleotides agree with TRBD1. V lost 4 bases to trimming and J lost 0 bases; unmatched junction nucleotides: 11. This CDR3 spans 18 amino acids. Germline assignment: CDR1 PRHDT and CDR2 FYEKMQ (reference sequence). CDR3 sequence (DNA): TGTGCCAGCAGCTCCCGCTTGGACAGGGATCCCTCTGGAAACACCATATATTTT. Protein sequence: CASSSRLDRDPSGNTIYF.

This clone was found many times. The V call is TRBV30, the J call TRBJ1-4; no reliable D call. The germline gives CDR1 GTSNPN, CDR2 SVGIG (reference sequence). Trimming took 4 bases from V and 10 from J, leaving 10 bases between them. The CDR3 runs to 11 residues. In nucleotides, the CDR3 is TGTGCCTGGAAGCGGCGGGGAAAACTGTTTTTT. Translating gives CAWKRRGKLFF.